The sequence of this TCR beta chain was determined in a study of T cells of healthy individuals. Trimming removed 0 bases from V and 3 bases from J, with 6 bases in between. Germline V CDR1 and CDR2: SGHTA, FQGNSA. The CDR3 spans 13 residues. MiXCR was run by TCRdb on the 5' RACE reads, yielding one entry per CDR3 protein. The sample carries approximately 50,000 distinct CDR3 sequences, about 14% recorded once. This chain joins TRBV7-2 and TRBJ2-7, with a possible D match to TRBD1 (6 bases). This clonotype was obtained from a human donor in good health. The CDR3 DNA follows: TGTGCCAGCAGCTTAGCAGGGGGCTACGAGCAGTACTTC. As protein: CASSLAGGYEQYF.